This passage covers 22 T cell receptor beta chains from one sample sequenced in a study of T cell responses to AZD1222 COVID-19 vaccine. Produced via immunoSEQ multiplex PCR; TCRdb's table is partial and in-frame only. The top ten clones hold roughly 1.7% of a sample with 100,000 or so clones, 80% to 95% of them seen once. This material consisted of peripheral blood, taken on day 0 of AZD1222 vaccination. These receptors originate from an adult in good health.

As DNA, the CDR3 is TGCGCCAGCAGCCTACTGACTAGCGGGAGGGTCAATGAGCAGTTCTTC. Protein product: CASSLLTSGRVNEQFF. The V call is TRBV5-1, the J call TRBJ2-1; TRBD2 matches 14 bases. The CDR3 length is 16 residues. The V and J ends lost 4 bases and 6 bases, in that order; junction bases with no gene match: 6. Germline V gives CDR1 SGHRS, CDR2 YFSETQ.

V and J are TRBV28 and TRBJ2-4, with 7 bases that match TRBD1. Germline V CDR1 and CDR2: MDHEN, SYDVKM. V was clipped by 2 bases and J by 0 bases; unmatched bases: 7. The CDR3 contains 17 residues. Written as DNA, the CDR3 is TGTGCCAGCAGTTTAGGTCTGGACAGGCTAGCCAAAAACATTCAGTACTTC. This sequence encodes CASSLGLDRLAKNIQYF.

The V call is TRBV3-1 (or the pseudogene TRBV3-2), the J call TRBJ2-1; 14 bases line up with TRBD2. V was clipped by 0 bases and J by 8 bases; unmatched bases: 0. Germline V gene sequence: CDR1 LGHDT, CDR2 YNNKEL (reference sequence). CDR3 length: 15 residues. For the CDR3, the DNA is TGTGCCAGCAGCCAAGAGACTAGCGGGAGGGATGAGCAGTTCTTC. Its protein is CASSQETSGRDEQFF.

This chain uses TRBV7-3 with TRBJ2-2; D may be TRBD1 (5 bases). The V end was cut by 4 bases, the J end by 5 bases, with 8 bases between. CDR1 SGHTA and CDR2 FQGTGA come from the germline V gene. The CDR3 sequence is 13 residues long. The CDR3 DNA reads TGTGCCAGCAGCTCAGGGTGGACCGGGGAGCTGTTTTTT. Encoded protein: CASSSGWTGELFF.

The rearrangement joins TRBV3-1 (or the pseudogene TRBV3-2) to TRBJ1-1, with TRBD1 as a possible D gene (5 bases). The V and J ends lost 6 bases and 3 bases respectively, with 14 bases between them. Germline values: CDR1 LGHDT, CDR2 YNNKEL (reference sequence). The CDR3 has 14 amino acids. The CDR3 DNA sequence: TGTGCCAGCAGTCGGGACGACACCCACACTGAAGCTTTCTTT. This encodes CASSRDDTHTEAFF.

The chain has TRBV3-1 (or the pseudogene TRBV3-2) and TRBJ2-3, with D perhaps TRBD1 or TRBD2 (7 bases each). The germline V and J ends were trimmed by 3 bases and 0 bases, with 25 bases remaining between them. The CDR3 has 20 residues. CDR1 LGHDT and CDR2 YNNKEL come from the germline V gene (reference sequence). CDR3 DNA: TGTGCCAGCAGCCATTTAAACCCTTACAGCGGGACAGCAAGCACAGATACGCAGTATTTT. Translated: CASSHLNPYSGTASTDTQYF.

This clone was counted only a few times. This chain uses TRBV5-1 with TRBJ1-5, with 7 positions matching TRBD1. The V gene's germline CDR1 is SGHRS and CDR2 YFSETQ. CDR3 length equals 18 residues. J was trimmed by 3 bases and V by 4 bases; bases with no gene match: 16. In nucleotides, the CDR3 is TGCGCCAGCAGCCCCCAGCCCCGGGACAGAATGAACAATCAGCCCCAGCATTTT. This translates into CASSPQPRDRMNNQPQHF.

This clone was observed a few times. The V and J genes are TRBV5-4 and TRBJ2-7, with a possible D match to TRBD2 (6 bases). There are 13 residues in the CDR3. V was clipped by 8 bases and J by 2 bases, with 14 bases between them. The germline V gene encodes CDR1 SGHNT and CDR2 YYREEE (reference sequence). CDR3 residues: CASGVGGAYEQYF. Written as DNA, the CDR3 is TGTGCCAGTGGGGTGGGAGGAGCCTACGAGCAGTACTTC.

The count of this clone is one. The rearrangement uses TRBV5-1 and TRBJ2-3; 7 bases match TRBD1. With V trimmed by 0 bases and J by 2 bases, 3 bases remained unmatched. Germline V lookup: CDR1 SGHRS, CDR2 YFSETQ. This CDR3 is 15 amino acids long. CDR3 loop: CASSLGQGVTDTQYF. In nucleotides, the CDR3 is TGCGCCAGCAGCTTGGGACAGGGAGTCACAGATACGCAGTATTTT. Drawing the rest from reference TRBV5-1 and TRBJ2-3, the complete variable domain is KAGVTQTPRYLIKTRGQQVTLSCSPISGHRSVSWYQQTPGQGLQFLFEYFSETQRNKGNFPGRFSGRQFSNSRSEMNVSTLELGDSALYLCASSLGQGVTDTQYFGPGTRLTVL.

This rearrangement joins TRBV6-5 to TRBJ1-1; D is possibly TRBD1 (6 bases). This CDR3 has 15 amino acids. CDR1 is MNHEY, CDR2 SVGAGI, per germline. V lost 4 bases, J lost 3 bases, and 15 bases lay in between. The CDR3 is CASSWDLRGHTEAFF. The CDR3 region has the DNA TGTGCCAGCAGTTGGGACCTCAGGGGACACACTGAAGCTTTCTTT.

V usage is TRBV11-1 and J usage is TRBJ2-7; no clear D gene. V lost 5 bases to trimming and J lost 0 bases, with 17 bases between them. The V gene's germline CDR1 is SGHAT and CDR2 FQDESV (reference sequence). The CDR3 consists of 16 residues. The CDR3 here is CASSKSYAASSYEQYF. In nucleotides, the CDR3 is TGTGCCAGCAGCAAGTCGTATGCAGCGAGCTCCTACGAGCAGTACTTC.

This chain connects TRBV7-8 to TRBJ1-3; TRBD1 matches 9 bases. V was pared by 0 bases and J by 8 bases, with 2 bases of the junction left unmatched. The CDR3 runs to 14 residues. From germline, CDR1 is SGHVS and CDR2 FQNEAQ. The DNA for the CDR3 is TGTGCCAGCAGCTTAGCACAGGGGGCTGACACCATATATTTT. This sequence encodes CASSLAQGADTIYF. Filled out from reference TRBV7-8 and TRBJ1-3, the complete variable domain reads GAGVSQSPRYKVAKRGQDVALRCDPISGHVSLFWYQQALGQGPEFLTYFQNEAQLDKSGLPSDRFFAERPEGSVSTLKIQRTQQEDSAVYLCASSLAQGADTIYFGEGSWLTVV.

The gene calls are TRBV28 and TRBJ2-3; 7 bases fit TRBD1. There are 14 residues in the CDR3. V lost 3 bases and J lost 4; bases outside the gene matches: 4. Germline lookup yields CDR1 MDHEN and CDR2 SYDVKM. CDR3 protein: CASSFSQGADTQYF. The CDR3 bases are TGTGCCAGCAGTTTTAGCCAGGGGGCAGATACGCAGTATTTT.

The chain links TRBV28 to TRBJ1-1; no clear D. Trimming pared 6 bases from V and 3 bases from J, leaving 8 bases between. The germline V gene encodes CDR1 MDHEN and CDR2 SYDVKM. This CDR3 has 12 residues. As DNA, the CDR3 is TGTGCCAGCAGCCGACACCACACTGAAGCTTTCTTT. Translating gives CASSRHHTEAFF.

This rearrangement joins TRBV7-9 to TRBJ1-4; D is uncertain. CDR1 is SEHNR, CDR2 FQNEAQ, per germline (reference sequence). With 4 bases removed from V and 5 bases from J, the gap between germline ends came to 20 bases. The CDR3 has 17 residues. The CDR3: CASSSTLARGANEKLFF. Here the CDR3 DNA reads TGTGCCAGCAGCTCTACTCTTGCCCGAGGTGCCAATGAAAAACTGTTTTTT.

The rearrangement uses TRBV18 and TRBJ1-1, with TRBD1 matching over 7 bases. The CDR3 contains 14 residues. The V segment lost 4 bases and the J segment 3 bases; nucleotides outside the gene matches: 5. Germline lookup yields CDR1 KGHSH and CDR2 LQKENI. The CDR3 protein is CASSLEGAYTEAFF. In DNA, the CDR3 is TGTGCCAGCTCACTTGAGGGGGCTTACACTGAAGCTTTCTTT.

This chain joins TRBV6-2 or TRBV6-3 and TRBJ1-4; 7 positions match TRBD1. Germline CDR1 is MNHEY and CDR2 is SVGEGT. This CDR3 is 15 amino acids long. With V trimmed by 4 bases and J by 5 bases, 7 bases remained unmatched. The DNA for the CDR3 is TGTGCCAGCAGTTTAATCGGGACAGCGAATGAAAAACTGTTTTTT. Protein sequence: CASSLIGTANEKLFF.

The V call is TRBV21-1, the J call TRBJ1-1. TRBV21-1 is an annotated pseudogene. This CDR3 region has 15 residues. The CDR3 loop is CASRNLGGAETEAFF. The DNA of the CDR3 is TGTGCCAGCAGGAACCTTGGCGGGGCCGAAACTGAAGCTTTCTTT.

In this sample, this clone turned up a few times. The CDR3, as DNA: TGTGCCAGCAGTTCGGCCGGGACAGGGAAGAACACTGAAGCTTTCTTT. Protein sequence: CASSSAGTGKNTEAFF. The chain is built from TRBV6-2 or TRBV6-3 and TRBJ1-1; 9 bases are shared with TRBD1. Looked up from germline, CDR1 is MNHEY and CDR2 is SVGEGT. V shed 4 bases and J 1 base; nucleotides not matched to a gene: 7. The CDR3 is 16 amino acids.

The chain couples TRBV6-5 to TRBJ1-1; a possible D gene is TRBD1 (6 bases). CDR3 length equals 14 residues. Trimming cost V 7 bases and J 0 bases, with 12 bases left between them. Germline V gives CDR1 MNHEY, CDR2 SVGAGI. The CDR3 region has the DNA TGTGCCAGCAACCAGGGGTTCATGAACACTGAAGCTTTCTTT. It encodes CASNQGFMNTEAFF.

CDR3 DNA sequence: TGTGCCAGCAGTCGACAGGGGGCCACTGAAGCTTTCTTT. Encoded protein: CASSRQGATEAFF. V usage is TRBV6-6 and J usage is TRBJ1-1; TRBD1 matches 10 bases. Germline V gene lookup returns CDR1 MNHNY and CDR2 SVGAGI (reference sequence). The CDR3 sequence is 13 residues long. The J segment lost 4 bases and the V segment lost 5 bases, leaving 1 base of the junction unmatched.

V is TRBV5-1 and J is TRBJ2-1, with 8 bases identical to TRBD1. This CDR3 region has 14 residues. Germline V CDR1 and CDR2: SGHRS, YFSETQ. Trimming cost V 3 bases and J 4 bases; bases outside gene matches: 3. This chain's CDR3 is CASSSDREYNEQFF. The CDR3 DNA is TGCGCCAGCAGCTCGGACAGGGAATACAATGAGCAGTTCTTC. Variable domain in full (rest from reference TRBV5-1 and TRBJ2-1): KAGVTQTPRYLIKTRGQQVTLSCSPISGHRSVSWYQQTPGQGLQFLFEYFSETQRNKGNFPGRFSGRQFSNSRSEMNVSTLELGDSALYLCASSSDREYNEQFFGPGTRLTVL.